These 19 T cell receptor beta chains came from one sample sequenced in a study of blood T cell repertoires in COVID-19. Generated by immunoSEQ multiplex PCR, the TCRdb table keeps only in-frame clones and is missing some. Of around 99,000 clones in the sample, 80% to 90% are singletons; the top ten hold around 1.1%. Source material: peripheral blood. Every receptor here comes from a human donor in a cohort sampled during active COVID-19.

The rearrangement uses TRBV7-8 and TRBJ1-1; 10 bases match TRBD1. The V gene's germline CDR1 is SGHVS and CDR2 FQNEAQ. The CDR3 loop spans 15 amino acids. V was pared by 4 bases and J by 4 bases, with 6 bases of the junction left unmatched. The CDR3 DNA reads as TGTGCCAGCAGCTCAGACAGGGGGCGGGGCACTGAAGCTTTCTTT. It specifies CASSSDRGRGTEAFF.

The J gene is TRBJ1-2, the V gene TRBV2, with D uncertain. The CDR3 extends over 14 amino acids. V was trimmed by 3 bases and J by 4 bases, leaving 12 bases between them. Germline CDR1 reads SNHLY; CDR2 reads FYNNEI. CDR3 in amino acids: CASSDRYFSYGYTF. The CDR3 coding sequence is TGTGCCAGCAGTGATCGGTATTTTAGCTATGGCTACACCTTC.

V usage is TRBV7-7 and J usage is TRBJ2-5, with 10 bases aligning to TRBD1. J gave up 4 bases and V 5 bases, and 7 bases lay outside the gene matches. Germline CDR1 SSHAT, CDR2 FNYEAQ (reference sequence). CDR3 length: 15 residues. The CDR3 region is CASSQIGQGGETQYF. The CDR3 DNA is TGTGCCAGCAGCCAGATCGGACAGGGGGGAGAGACCCAGTACTTC.

CDR3 loop: CASSVEPLTKRATGELFF. CDR3 DNA sequence: TGTGCCAGCAGCGTAGAGCCCCTTACTAAGCGGGCCACCGGGGAGCTGTTTTTT. V is TRBV9 and J is TRBJ2-2, with D tentatively TRBD2 (6 bases). Germline-derived CDR1 and CDR2 are SGDLS and YYNGEE. Trimming pared 0 bases from V and 4 bases from J, leaving 19 bases between. The CDR3 is 18 amino acids.

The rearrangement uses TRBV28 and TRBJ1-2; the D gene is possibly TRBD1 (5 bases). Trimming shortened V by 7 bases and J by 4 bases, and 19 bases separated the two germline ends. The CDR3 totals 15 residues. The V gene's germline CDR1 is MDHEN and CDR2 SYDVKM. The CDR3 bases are TGTGCCAGCAATCCCCCCCAGACAGCCAGCTATGGCTACACCTTC. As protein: CASNPPQTASYGYTF.

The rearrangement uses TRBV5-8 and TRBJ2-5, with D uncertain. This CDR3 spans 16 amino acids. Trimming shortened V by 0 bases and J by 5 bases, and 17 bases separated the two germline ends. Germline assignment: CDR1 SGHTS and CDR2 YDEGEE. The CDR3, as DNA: TGTGCCAGCAGCTTGGCGGCTAGAAAGTCCGGCGAGACCCAGTACTTC. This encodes CASSLAARKSGETQYF.

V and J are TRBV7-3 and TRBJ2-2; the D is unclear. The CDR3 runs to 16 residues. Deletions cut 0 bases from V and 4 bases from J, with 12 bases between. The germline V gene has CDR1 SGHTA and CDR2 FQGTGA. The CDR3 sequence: CASSLTPPSSTGELFF. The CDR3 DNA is TGTGCCAGCAGCTTAACACCGCCCTCCAGCACCGGGGAGCTGTTTTTT.

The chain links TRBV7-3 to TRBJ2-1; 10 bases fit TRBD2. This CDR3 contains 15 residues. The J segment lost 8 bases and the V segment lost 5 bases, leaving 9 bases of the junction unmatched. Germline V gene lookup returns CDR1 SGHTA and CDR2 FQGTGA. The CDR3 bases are TGTGCCAGCAGCCAGAGCGGGGGGGCCTTGGATGAGCAGTTCTTC. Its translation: CASSQSGGALDEQFF.

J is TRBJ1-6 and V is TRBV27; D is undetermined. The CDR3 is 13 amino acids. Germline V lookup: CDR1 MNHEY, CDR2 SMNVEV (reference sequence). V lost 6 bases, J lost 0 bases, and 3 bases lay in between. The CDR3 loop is CASRSSYNSPLHF. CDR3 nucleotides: TGTGCCAGCAGGAGCTCCTATAATTCACCCCTCCACTTT.

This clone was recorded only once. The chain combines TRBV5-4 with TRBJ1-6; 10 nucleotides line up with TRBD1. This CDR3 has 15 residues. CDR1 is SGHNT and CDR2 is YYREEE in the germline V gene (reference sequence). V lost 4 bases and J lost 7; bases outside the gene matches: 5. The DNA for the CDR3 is TGTGCCAGCAGCCGGGACAGGGGACGGAATTCACCCCTCCACTTT. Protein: CASSRDRGRNSPLHF.

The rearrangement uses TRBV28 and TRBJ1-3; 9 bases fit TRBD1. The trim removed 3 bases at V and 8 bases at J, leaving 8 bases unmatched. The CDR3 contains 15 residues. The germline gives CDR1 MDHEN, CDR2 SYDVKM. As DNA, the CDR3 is TGTGCCAGCAGTTTGAACAGGGGGCTTGCAGACACCATATATTTT. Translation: CASSLNRGLADTIYF. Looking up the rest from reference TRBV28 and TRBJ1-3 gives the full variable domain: DVKVTQSSRYLVKRTGEKVFLECVQDMDHENMFWYRQDPGLGLRLIYFSYDVKMKEKGDIPEGYSVSREKKERFSLILESASTNQTSMYLCASSLNRGLADTIYFGEGSWLTVV.

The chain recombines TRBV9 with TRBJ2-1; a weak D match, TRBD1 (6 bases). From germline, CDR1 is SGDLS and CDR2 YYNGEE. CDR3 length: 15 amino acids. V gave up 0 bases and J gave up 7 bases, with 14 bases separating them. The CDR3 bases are TGTGCCAGCAGCGTAGTTGGGGGCCCACAGAATGAGCAGTTCTTC. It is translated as CASSVVGGPQNEQFF.

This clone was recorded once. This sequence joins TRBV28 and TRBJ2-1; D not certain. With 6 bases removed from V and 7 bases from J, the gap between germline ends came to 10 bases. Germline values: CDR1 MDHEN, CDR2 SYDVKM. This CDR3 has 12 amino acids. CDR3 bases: TGTGCCAGCAGGAACTCATGGAATGAGCAGTTCTTC. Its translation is CASRNSWNEQFF.

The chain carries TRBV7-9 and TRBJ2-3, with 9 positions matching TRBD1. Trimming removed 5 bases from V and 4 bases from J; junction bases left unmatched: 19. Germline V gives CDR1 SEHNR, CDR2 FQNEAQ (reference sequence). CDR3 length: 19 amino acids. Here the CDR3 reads CASSTNRLGTGIFPDTQYF. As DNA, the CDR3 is TGTGCCAGCAGCACCAACAGATTAGGGACAGGGATTTTTCCAGATACGCAGTATTTT.

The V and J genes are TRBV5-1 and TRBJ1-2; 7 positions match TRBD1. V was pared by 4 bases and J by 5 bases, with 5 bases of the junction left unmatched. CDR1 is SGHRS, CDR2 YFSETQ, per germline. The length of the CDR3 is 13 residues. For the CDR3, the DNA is TGCGCCAGCAGCCGGGGGACAGCTTATGGCTACACCTTC. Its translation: CASSRGTAYGYTF.

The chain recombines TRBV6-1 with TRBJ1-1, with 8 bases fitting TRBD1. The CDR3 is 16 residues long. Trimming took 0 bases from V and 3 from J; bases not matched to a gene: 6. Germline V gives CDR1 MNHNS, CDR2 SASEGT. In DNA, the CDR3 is TGTGCCAGCAGTGAAGCCCGGGACAGGAGGGACACTGAAGCTTTCTTT. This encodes CASSEARDRRDTEAFF.

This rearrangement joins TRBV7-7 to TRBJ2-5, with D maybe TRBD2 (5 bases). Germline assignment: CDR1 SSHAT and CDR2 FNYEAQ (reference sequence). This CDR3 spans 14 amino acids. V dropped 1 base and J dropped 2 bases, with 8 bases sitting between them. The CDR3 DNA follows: TGTGCCAGCAGCTTAGGAGGGTGGCAAGAGACCCAGTACTTC. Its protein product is CASSLGGWQETQYF.

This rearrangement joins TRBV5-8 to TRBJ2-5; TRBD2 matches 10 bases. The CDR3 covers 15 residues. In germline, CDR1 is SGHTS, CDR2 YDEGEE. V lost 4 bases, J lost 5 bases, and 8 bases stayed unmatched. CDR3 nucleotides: TGTGCCAGCAGCCTGCAGCGGGAGGGCAAGGAGACCCAGTACTTC. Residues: CASSLQREGKETQYF.

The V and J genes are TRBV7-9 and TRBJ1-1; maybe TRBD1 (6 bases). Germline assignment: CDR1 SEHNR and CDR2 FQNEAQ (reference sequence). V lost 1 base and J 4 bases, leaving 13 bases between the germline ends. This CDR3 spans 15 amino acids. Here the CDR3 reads CASSLVGGGPTEAFF. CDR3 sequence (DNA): TGTGCCAGCAGCTTAGTTGGCGGGGGGCCCACTGAAGCTTTCTTT.